Following are 27 T cell receptor beta chains from one sample sequenced in a study of CD8 T cells in Susac syndrome. About 0.5 to 1 ug RNA was reverse transcribed with random hexamers. MiXCR, run by TCRdb on the immunoSEQ multiplex PCR reads, gives a single entry per CDR3 protein. The sample carries about 150,000 distinct CDR3 sequences, approximately 93% recorded once. Sequencing input: CD8+ T cells from PBMCs. The receptors shown here come from a human donor with multiple sclerosis.

The chain recombines TRBV12-3 or TRBV12-4 with TRBJ2-7, with 7 bases aligning to TRBD1. The CDR3 is 17 amino acids. J lost 0 bases, V lost 7 bases, and 15 bases had no gene match. The CDR3 region is CASTPAETGSSSYEQYF. Here the CDR3 DNA reads TGTGCCAGCACCCCCGCGGAGACAGGGTCCAGCTCCTACGAGCAGTACTTC.

The J gene is TRBJ2-6, the V gene TRBV20-1; D perhaps matches TRBD1 (5 bases). Germline V gene sequence: CDR1 DFQATT, CDR2 SNEGSKA (reference sequence). The CDR3 loop spans 16 amino acids. Trimming shortened V by 2 bases and J by 2 bases, and 13 bases separated the two germline ends. Here the CDR3 reads CSARPQGAAGANVLTF. Written as DNA, the CDR3 is TGCAGTGCTAGACCCCAAGGGGCTGCTGGGGCCAACGTCCTGACTTTC.

The rearrangement joins TRBV6-5 to TRBJ2-1; TRBD2 matches 7 bases. This CDR3 spans 14 amino acids. Germline values: CDR1 MNHEY, CDR2 SVGAGI. V was pared by 6 bases and J by 11 bases, with 13 bases of the junction left unmatched. The CDR3 sequence is CASSSSGAAGKQFF. The CDR3 bases are TGTGCCAGCAGCTCGAGCGGGGCGGCCGGGAAGCAGTTCTTC.

This chain joins TRBV7-2 and TRBJ1-4, with D possibly TRBD1 on 6 matching bases. The V gene's germline CDR1 is SGHTA and CDR2 FQGNSA. The CDR3 is 15 amino acids. Between the trimmed V and J ends, which lost 4 bases and 2 bases, there was a span of 11 bases. CDR3 sequence: CASSSTGGTNEKLFF. For the CDR3, the DNA is TGTGCCAGCAGCTCTACGGGGGGCACTAATGAAAAACTGTTTTTT.

This chain joins TRBV15 and TRBJ1-1; maybe TRBD1 (5 bases). The V end was cut by 5 bases, the J end by 4 bases, with 11 bases between. From germline, CDR1 is LNHNV and CDR2 YYDKDF (reference sequence). The CDR3 has 13 residues. Here the CDR3 reads CATSEGSATEAFF. Written as DNA, the CDR3 is TGTGCCACCAGCGAGGGGTCGGCCACTGAAGCTTTCTTT. Combining the CDR3 with reference TRBV15 and TRBJ1-1 gives the whole variable domain DAMVIQNPRYQVTQFGKPVTLSCSQTLNHNVMYWYQQKSSQAPKLLFHYYDKDFNNEADTPDNFQSRRPNTSFCFLDIRSPGLGDTAMYLCATSEGSATEAFFGQGTRLTVV.

V gene TRBV20-1 combines with J gene TRBJ2-6; maybe TRBD1 (6 bases). The CDR3 has 18 amino acids. Trimming left V 1 base short and J 2 bases short, with 18 bases between. Germline CDR1 is DFQATT and CDR2 is SNEGSKA (reference sequence). The CDR3 sequence is CSARGTEGRNPGANVLTF. The CDR3 DNA follows: TGCAGTGCTAGAGGGACAGAAGGTCGTAATCCTGGGGCCAACGTCCTGACTTTC.

The chain has TRBV20-1 and TRBJ1-1; 7 nucleotides match TRBD1. The V gene's germline CDR1 is DFQATT and CDR2 SNEGSKA (reference sequence). Unmatched junction bases numbered 17, after V lost 1 base and J lost 3 bases. This CDR3 is built from 18 residues. CDR3 residues: CSARGTTTGRGFDTEAFF. The CDR3 DNA is TGCAGTGCTAGAGGAACTACGACAGGGCGGGGGTTTGACACTGAAGCTTTCTTT.

The CDR3 DNA follows: TGCAGCGTTGATACTTTGGCAGGGGGGCCAAACACTGAAGCTTTCTTT. Its protein product is CSVDTLAGGPNTEAFF. The chain couples TRBV29-1 to TRBJ1-1, with 7 bases matching TRBD1. The CDR3 totals 16 residues. The J segment lost 2 bases and the V segment lost 3 bases, leaving 12 bases of the junction unmatched. The germline gives CDR1 SQVTM, CDR2 ANQGSEA.

This sequence joins TRBV14 and TRBJ1-2, with D perhaps TRBD1 (5 bases). V gave up 3 bases and J gave up 3 bases, with 14 bases separating them. There are 15 residues in the CDR3. Looked up from germline, CDR1 is SGHDN and CDR2 is FVKESK. This CDR3 reads CASSHQPGRHYGYTF. In DNA, the CDR3 is TGTGCCAGCAGCCACCAACCGGGACGACACTATGGCTACACCTTC.

J is TRBJ1-2 and V is TRBV12-3 or TRBV12-4; D ambiguous. The V and J ends lost 3 bases and 4 bases respectively, with 15 bases between them. The CDR3 is 15 residues long. CDR3 coding DNA: TGTGCCAGCAGTTTCGTGGCAGGCCAAATCTATGGCTACACCTTC. This codes for CASSFVAGQIYGYTF.

The chain has TRBV27 and TRBJ1-5; no clear D gene. This CDR3 is built from 15 residues. Trimming removed 6 bases at V and 0 bases at J, with 12 bases between. From germline, CDR1 is MNHEY and CDR2 SMNVEV (reference sequence). Here the CDR3 reads CASRLVRNSNQPQHF. CDR3 in DNA: TGTGCCAGCAGACTGGTGAGGAATAGCAATCAGCCCCAGCATTTT.

The genes are TRBV7-9 and TRBJ2-1; a possible D gene is TRBD2 (6 bases). The CDR3 contains 14 residues. In germline, CDR1 is SEHNR, CDR2 FQNEAQ (reference sequence). Trimming shortened V by 5 bases and J by 9 bases, and 17 bases separated the two germline ends. For the CDR3, the DNA is TGTGCCAGCAGCCTCCCCGGACTAAAAGTTGAGCAGTTCTTC. It is translated as CASSLPGLKVEQFF.

The chain joins TRBV30 to TRBJ2-1; TRBD2 might be the D (6 bases). Germline V gene sequence: CDR1 GTSNPN, CDR2 SVGIG (reference sequence). The CDR3 is made up of 12 amino acids. Trimming left V 6 bases short and J 5 bases short, with 11 bases between. The CDR3 DNA reads as TGTGCCTGTTCCGGGGGTGACAATGAGCAGTTCTTC. Translation: CACSGGDNEQFF.

V gene TRBV30 combines with J gene TRBJ2-3, with D possibly being TRBD2 (5 bases). There are 15 residues in the CDR3. CDR1 GTSNPN and CDR2 SVGIG come from the germline V gene (reference sequence). Trimming shortened V by 2 bases and J by 4 bases, and 16 bases separated the two germline ends. DNA of the CDR3: TGTGCCTGGAGTCAAACGGGGTGGCCAGCAGATACGCAGTATTTT. Protein product: CAWSQTGWPADTQYF.

The V call is TRBV19, the J call TRBJ2-7; TRBD1 might be the D (5 bases). The V gene's germline CDR1 is LNHDA and CDR2 SQIVND (reference sequence). This CDR3 has 15 residues. Trimming shortened V by 5 bases and J by 0 bases, and 14 bases separated the two germline ends. CDR3 nucleotides: TGTGCCAGTAGTCCCTCCAGGGCCAACTCCTACGAGCAGTACTTC. It translates to CASSPSRANSYEQYF.

V gene TRBV4-1 combines with J gene TRBJ2-6; perhaps TRBD1 as D (6 bases). The CDR3 contains 19 residues. Germline CDR1 reads MGHRA; CDR2 reads YSYEKL. Trimming took off 5 bases at V and 0 bases at J, with 20 bases between the two ends. This CDR3 reads CASSEDSPVKYSGANVLTF. Here the CDR3 DNA reads TGCGCCAGCAGCGAGGACAGCCCCGTGAAGTACTCTGGGGCCAACGTCCTGACTTTC.

The chain combines TRBV29-1 with TRBJ2-2, with D unresolved. V lost 3 bases, J lost 7 bases, and 9 bases lay in between. The CDR3 runs 12 residues. The germline CDR1 and CDR2 sequences are SQVTM and ANQGSEA. CDR3 nucleotide sequence: TGCAGCGTTGAGGGATACCGCGGGGAGCTGTTTTTT. Translating gives CSVEGYRGELFF.

This chain joins TRBV12-3 or TRBV12-4 and TRBJ1-5; no firm D call. This CDR3 spans 13 amino acids. The V end lost 10 bases, the J end lost 9 bases, and 19 bases lay between the germline ends. This CDR3 reads CATSARPAGPQHF. The CDR3 nucleotides read TGTGCCACCTCAGCCCGACCCGCGGGGCCCCAGCATTTT.

V and J are TRBV29-1 and TRBJ2-2; D may be TRBD1 (5 bases). This CDR3 contains 16 residues. Germline CDR1 SQVTM, CDR2 ANQGSEA. Deletions cut 1 base from V and 2 bases from J, with 14 bases between. DNA for the CDR3: TGCAGCGTTGAAGCTGGGCAGGGCCTTAACACCGGGGAGCTGTTTTTT. Translation: CSVEAGQGLNTGELFF.

This clonotype occurred once. The chain uses TRBV20-1 and TRBJ1-2; tentative D call: TRBD1 (5 bases). Germline loops: CDR1 DFQATT, CDR2 SNEGSKA (reference sequence). The CDR3 is 15 amino acids. The germline V and J ends were trimmed by 0 bases and 3 bases, with 14 bases remaining between them. The CDR3 DNA reads TGCAGTGCTAGAGACGCCTCCCGGGGGGACTATGGCTACACCTTC. Amino acids: CSARDASRGDYGYTF.

This chain links TRBV12-3 or TRBV12-4 with TRBJ1-2, with a tentative D call TRBD1 (5 bases). The V end lost 6 bases, the J end lost 4 bases, and 9 bases lay between the germline ends. CDR3 length: 12 amino acids. The CDR3 nucleotides are TGTGCCAGCAGCCCGACAGTCTATGGCTACACCTTC. This codes for CASSPTVYGYTF.

The CDR3 DNA reads TGTGCCAGTAGTGTCAGTGTGAGCAATCAGCCCCAGCATTTT. Translated, it gives CASSVSVSNQPQHF. The J gene is TRBJ1-5, the V gene TRBV19; D is unresolved. CDR1 LNHDA and CDR2 SQIVND come from the germline V gene (reference sequence). Trimming pared 5 bases from V and 1 base from J, leaving 9 bases between. CDR3 length: 14 residues.

The chain combines TRBV10-3 with TRBJ2-7; D gene ambiguous. Germline V gene data show CDR1 as ENHRY and CDR2 as SYGVKD. V lost 2 bases and J lost 2, with 4 bases in between. The CDR3 is made up of 12 amino acids. The CDR3 is CAISEDPYEQYF. The CDR3 DNA sequence: TGTGCCATCAGTGAGGACCCCTACGAGCAGTACTTC.

The chain has TRBV7-3 and TRBJ2-3; D gene ambiguous. Germline CDR1 is SGHTA and CDR2 is FQGTGA. Trimming removed 2 bases at V and 1 base at J, with 4 bases between. The CDR3 contains 13 residues. The CDR3 coding sequence is TGTGCCAGCAGCTTAGAGGGCACAGATACGCAGTATTTT. It encodes CASSLEGTDTQYF.

This rearrangement joins TRBV27 to TRBJ1-6, with D maybe TRBD1 (5 bases). The CDR3 has 16 residues. The germline V gene encodes CDR1 MNHEY and CDR2 SMNVEV (reference sequence). The ends were cut back, 0 bases at V and 6 bases at J, with 12 bases in the middle. The CDR3: CASSLSAYQGNSPLHF. The CDR3, as DNA: TGTGCCAGCAGTTTATCTGCATACCAGGGTAATTCACCCCTCCACTTT.

This sequence joins TRBV9 and TRBJ1-2; TRBD1 agrees at 7 bases. Unmatched junction bases numbered 6, after V lost 7 bases and J lost 6 bases. CDR1 and CDR2 (germline): SGDLS, YYNGEE. The CDR3 has 12 amino acids. Written as DNA, the CDR3 is TGTGCCAGCTCCGAAGGGGGCGATGGCTACACCTTC. It codes for CASSEGGDGYTF.

This clonotype was seen only a few times. This chain links TRBV29-1 with TRBJ2-1; the match to TRBD2 covers 8 bases. Per germline, CDR1 SQVTM and CDR2 ANQGSEA. The CDR3 has 14 amino acids. Trimming at V came to 4 bases and at J to 7 bases, leaving 9 bases not matched to a gene. This CDR3 is CSVVLRGVGNEQFF. The CDR3 coding sequence is TGCAGCGTTGTTCTGCGGGGGGTCGGGAATGAGCAGTTCTTC.